This T cell receptor beta chain was sequenced during a study of tumor and adjacent non-tumor tissue in lung cancer. Study-wide context: About 4.2 million productive TCRbeta reads were obtained per sample on average.

A modified ARM-PCR protocol with three rounds of nested PCR amplified TCRbeta. TCRdb reprocessed the multiplex PCR reads via MiXCR and lists one record per CDR3 protein. The repertoire includes 40,000 to 45,000 distinct CDR3 sequences, roughly 60% of them detected once, and 35% to 50% sits in the top ten. Whole-study results and caveats: Significantly higher TCR diversity was found in tumor than normal lung. Top 100 clones took a larger repertoire share in normal lung.

No cell sorting was done before RNA was extracted from the tissue. This non-tumor lung sample came from over 3 cm beyond the tumor edge. The CDR3 contains 17 residues. Germline CDR1 MGHDK, CDR2 SYGVNS. The V and J ends lost 6 bases and 0 bases respectively, with 20 bases between them. On this clonotype itself: Its antigen is not known.

Sequenced input: distant non-tumor lung tissue. The source of this sequence is a man over 45 with non-small cell lung cancer. The chain recombines TRBV25-1 with TRBJ2-5; TRBD1 might be the D (6 bases). The CDR3 reads CASSAGDPLKYQETQYF. The CDR3 coding sequence is TGTGCCAGCAGCGCAGGGGATCCACTTAAGTACCAAGAGACCCAGTACTTC. The variable domain in full, completed from reference TRBV25-1 and TRBJ2-5, reads EADIYQTPRYLVIGTGKKITLECSQTMGHDKMYWYQQDPGMELHLIHYSYGVNSTEKGDLSSESTVSRIRTEHFPLTLESARPSHTSQYLCASSAGDPLKYQETQYFGPGTRLLVL.